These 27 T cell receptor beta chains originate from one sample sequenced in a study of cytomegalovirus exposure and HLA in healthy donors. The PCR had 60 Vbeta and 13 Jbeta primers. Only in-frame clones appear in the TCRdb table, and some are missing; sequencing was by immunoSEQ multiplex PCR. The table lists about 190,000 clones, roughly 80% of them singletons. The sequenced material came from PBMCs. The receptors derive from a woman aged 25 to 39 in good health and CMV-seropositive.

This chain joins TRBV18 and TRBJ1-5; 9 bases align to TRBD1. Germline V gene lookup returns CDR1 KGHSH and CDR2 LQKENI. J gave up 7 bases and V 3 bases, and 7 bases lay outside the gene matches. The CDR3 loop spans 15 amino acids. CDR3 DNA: TGTGCCAGCTCACCGTCGGGACAGGGTCGACAGCCCCAGCATTTT. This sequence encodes CASSPSGQGRQPQHF.

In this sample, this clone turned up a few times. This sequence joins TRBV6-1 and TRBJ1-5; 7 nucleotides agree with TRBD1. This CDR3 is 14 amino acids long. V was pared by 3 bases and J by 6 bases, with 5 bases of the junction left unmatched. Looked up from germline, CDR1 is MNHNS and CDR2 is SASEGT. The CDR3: CASSETGTRQPQHF. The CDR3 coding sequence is TGTGCCAGCAGTGAGACAGGGACCCGTCAGCCCCAGCATTTT.

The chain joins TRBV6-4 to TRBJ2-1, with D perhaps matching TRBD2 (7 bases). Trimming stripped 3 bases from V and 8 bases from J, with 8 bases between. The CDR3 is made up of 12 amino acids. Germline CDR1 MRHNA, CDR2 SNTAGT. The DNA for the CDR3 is TGTGCCAGCAGTGAAGGGGGGGATGAGCAGTTCTTC. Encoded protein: CASSEGGDEQFF.

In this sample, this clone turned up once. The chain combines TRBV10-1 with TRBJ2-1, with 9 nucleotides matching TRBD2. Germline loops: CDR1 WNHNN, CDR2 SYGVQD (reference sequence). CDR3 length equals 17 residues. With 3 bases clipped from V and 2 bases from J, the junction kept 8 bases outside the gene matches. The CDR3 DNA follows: TGCGCCAGCAGTGATCTTGGGCTAGCGGGGACCTACAATGAGCAGTTCTTC. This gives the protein CASSDLGLAGTYNEQFF.

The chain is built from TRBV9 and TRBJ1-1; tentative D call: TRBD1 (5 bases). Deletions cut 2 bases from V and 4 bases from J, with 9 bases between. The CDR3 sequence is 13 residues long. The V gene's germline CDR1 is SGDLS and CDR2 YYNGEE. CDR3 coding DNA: TGTGCCAGCAGCGTCGGGGGAATCACTGAAGCTTTCTTT. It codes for CASSVGGITEAFF.

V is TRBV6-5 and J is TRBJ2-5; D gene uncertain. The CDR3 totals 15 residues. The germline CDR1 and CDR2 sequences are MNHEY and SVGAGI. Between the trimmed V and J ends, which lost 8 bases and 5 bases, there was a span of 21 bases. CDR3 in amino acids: CASRLGRWAPETQYF. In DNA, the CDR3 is TGTGCCAGCCGTCTTGGTCGTTGGGCACCCGAGACCCAGTACTTC.

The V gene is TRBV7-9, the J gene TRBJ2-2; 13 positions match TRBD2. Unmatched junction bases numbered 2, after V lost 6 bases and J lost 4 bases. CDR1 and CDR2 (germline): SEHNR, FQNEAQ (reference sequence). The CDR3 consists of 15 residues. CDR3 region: CASRTSGRSTGELFF. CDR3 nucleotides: TGTGCCAGCAGGACTAGCGGGAGGTCCACCGGGGAGCTGTTTTTT.

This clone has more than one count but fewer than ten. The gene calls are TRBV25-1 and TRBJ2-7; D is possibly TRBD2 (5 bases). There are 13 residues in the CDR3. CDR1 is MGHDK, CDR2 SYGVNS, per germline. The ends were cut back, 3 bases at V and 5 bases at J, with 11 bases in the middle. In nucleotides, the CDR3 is TGTGCCAGCAGTGACCGGGGAGATGACGAGCAGTACTTC. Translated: CASSDRGDDEQYF.

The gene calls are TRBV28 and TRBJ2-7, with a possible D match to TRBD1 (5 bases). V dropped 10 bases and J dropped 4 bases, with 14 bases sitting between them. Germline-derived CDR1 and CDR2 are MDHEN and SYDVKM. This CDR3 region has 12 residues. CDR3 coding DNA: TGTGCCACCGACGGGTCAGGGTACGAGCAGTACTTC. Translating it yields CATDGSGYEQYF.

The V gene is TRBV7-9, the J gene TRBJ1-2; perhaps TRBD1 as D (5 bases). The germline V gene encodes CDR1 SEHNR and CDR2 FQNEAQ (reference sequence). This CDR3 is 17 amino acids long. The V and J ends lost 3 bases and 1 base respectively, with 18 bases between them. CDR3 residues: CASSFLLPTAYNYGYTF. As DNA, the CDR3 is TGTGCCAGCAGCTTTCTTTTACCGACAGCCTATAACTATGGCTACACCTTC. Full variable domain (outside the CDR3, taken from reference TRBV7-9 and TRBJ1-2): DTGVSQNPRHKITKRGQNVTFRCDPISEHNRLYWYRQTLGQGPEFLTYFQNEAQLEKSRLLSDRFSAERPKGSFSTLEIQRTEQGDSAMYLCASSFLLPTAYNYGYTFGSGTRLTVV.

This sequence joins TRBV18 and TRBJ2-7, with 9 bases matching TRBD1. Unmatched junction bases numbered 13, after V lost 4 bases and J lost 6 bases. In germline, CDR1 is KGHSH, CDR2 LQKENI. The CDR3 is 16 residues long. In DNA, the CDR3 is TGTGCCAGCTCACTCGGCCGGGACAGGGCGTCGTCCGAGCAGTACTTC. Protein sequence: CASSLGRDRASSEQYF. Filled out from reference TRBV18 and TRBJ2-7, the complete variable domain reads NAGVMQNPRHLVRRRGQEARLRCSPMKGHSHVYWYRQLPEEGLKFMVYLQKENIIDESGMPKERFSAEFPKEGPSILRIQQVVRGDSAAYFCASSLGRDRASSEQYFGPGTRLTVT.

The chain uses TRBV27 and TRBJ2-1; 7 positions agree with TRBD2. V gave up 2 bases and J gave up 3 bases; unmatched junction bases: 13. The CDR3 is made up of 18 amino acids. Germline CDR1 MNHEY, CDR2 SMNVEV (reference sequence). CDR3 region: CASSLRSRGSSGYNEQFF. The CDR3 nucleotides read TGTGCCAGCAGTTTACGTAGCCGGGGCTCTAGCGGCTACAATGAGCAGTTCTTC.

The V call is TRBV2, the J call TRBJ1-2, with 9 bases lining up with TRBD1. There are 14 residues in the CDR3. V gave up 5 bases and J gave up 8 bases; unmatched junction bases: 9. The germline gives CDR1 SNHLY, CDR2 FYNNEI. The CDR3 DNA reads TGTGCCAGCAGTACGGGACAGGGAGTAGAGGGCTACACCTTC. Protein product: CASSTGQGVEGYTF.

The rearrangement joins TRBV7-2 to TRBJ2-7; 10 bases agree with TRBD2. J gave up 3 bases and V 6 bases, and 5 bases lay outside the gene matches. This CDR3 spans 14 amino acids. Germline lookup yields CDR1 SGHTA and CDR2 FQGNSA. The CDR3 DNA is TGTGCCAGCAGTTCAACTAGCGGGGTCTACGAGCAGTACTTC. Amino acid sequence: CASSSTSGVYEQYF.

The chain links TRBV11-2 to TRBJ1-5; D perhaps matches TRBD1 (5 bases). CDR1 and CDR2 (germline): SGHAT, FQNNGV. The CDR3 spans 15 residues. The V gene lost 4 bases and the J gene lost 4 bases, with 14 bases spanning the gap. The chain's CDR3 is CASSSTSGMNQPQHF. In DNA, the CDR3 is TGTGCCAGCAGCTCAACTTCAGGGATGAATCAGCCCCAGCATTTT. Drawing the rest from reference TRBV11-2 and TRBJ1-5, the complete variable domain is EAGVAQSPRYKIIEKRQSVAFWCNPISGHATLYWYQQILGQGPKLLIQFQNNGVVDDSQLPKDRFSAERLKGVDSTLKIQPAKLEDSAVYLCASSSTSGMNQPQHFGDGTRLSIL.

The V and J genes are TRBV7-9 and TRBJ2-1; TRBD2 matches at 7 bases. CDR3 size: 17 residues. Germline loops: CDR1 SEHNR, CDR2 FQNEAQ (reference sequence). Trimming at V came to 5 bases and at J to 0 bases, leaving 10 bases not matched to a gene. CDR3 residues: CASSTDSWTSSYNEQFF. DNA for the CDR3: TGTGCCAGCAGCACCGACTCGTGGACTAGCTCCTACAATGAGCAGTTCTTC. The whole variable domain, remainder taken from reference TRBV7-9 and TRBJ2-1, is DTGVSQNPRHKITKRGQNVTFRCDPISEHNRLYWYRQTLGQGPEFLTYFQNEAQLEKSRLLSDRFSAERPKGSFSTLEIQRTEQGDSAMYLCASSTDSWTSSYNEQFFGPGTRLTVL.

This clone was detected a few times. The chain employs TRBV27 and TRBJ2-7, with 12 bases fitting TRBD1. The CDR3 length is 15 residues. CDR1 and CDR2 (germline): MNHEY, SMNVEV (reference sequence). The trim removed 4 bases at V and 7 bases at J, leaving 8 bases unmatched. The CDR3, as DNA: TGTGCCAGCAGTTCGCCGGGACAGGGGGCGCGGGAGCAGTACTTC. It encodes CASSSPGQGAREQYF.

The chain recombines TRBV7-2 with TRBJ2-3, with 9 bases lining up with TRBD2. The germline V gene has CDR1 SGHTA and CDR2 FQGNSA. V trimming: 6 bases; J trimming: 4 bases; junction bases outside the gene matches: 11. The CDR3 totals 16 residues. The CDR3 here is CASSPISGRKPDTQYF. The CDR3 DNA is TGTGCCAGCAGTCCGATTAGCGGGAGAAAACCAGATACGCAGTATTTT.

The chain's CDR3 is CASRTTSGQSYEQYF. CDR3 DNA: TGTGCCAGCAGGACGACTAGCGGGCAATCCTACGAGCAGTACTTC. V usage is TRBV6-6 and J usage is TRBJ2-7, with 10 bases fitting TRBD2. The CDR3 totals 15 residues. V was clipped by 6 bases and J by 1 base; unmatched bases: 6. Germline loops: CDR1 MNHNY, CDR2 SVGAGI (reference sequence).

The CDR3 nucleotides read TGTGCCAGTAGTATCGGACAGGGTGGGAACTATGGCTACACCTTC. Translating gives CASSIGQGGNYGYTF. This chain connects TRBV19 to TRBJ1-2; the match to TRBD1 covers 8 bases. Germline CDR1 is LNHDA and CDR2 is SQIVND (reference sequence). The length of the CDR3 is 15 residues. J gave up 2 bases and V 3 bases, and 5 bases lay outside the gene matches.

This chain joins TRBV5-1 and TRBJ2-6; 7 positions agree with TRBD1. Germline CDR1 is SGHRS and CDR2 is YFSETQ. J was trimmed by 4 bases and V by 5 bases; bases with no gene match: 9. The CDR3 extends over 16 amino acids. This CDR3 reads CASRAITGVGANVLTF. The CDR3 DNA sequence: TGCGCCAGCAGGGCCATTACAGGGGTCGGGGCCAACGTCCTGACTTTC.

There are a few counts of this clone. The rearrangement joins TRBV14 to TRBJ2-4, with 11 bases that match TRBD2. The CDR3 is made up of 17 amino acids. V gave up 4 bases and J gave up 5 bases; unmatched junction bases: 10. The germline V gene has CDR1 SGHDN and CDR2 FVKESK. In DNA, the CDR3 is TGTGCCAGCAGCCTTCGACAGGGGGGACTAGCGGAAAACATTCAGTACTTC. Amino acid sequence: CASSLRQGGLAENIQYF. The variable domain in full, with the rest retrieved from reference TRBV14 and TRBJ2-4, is EAGVTQFPSHSVIEKGQTVTLRCDPISGHDNLYWYRRVMGKEIKFLLHFVKESKQDESGMPNNRFLAERTGGTYSTLKVQPAELEDSGVYFCASSLRQGGLAENIQYFGAGTRLSVL.

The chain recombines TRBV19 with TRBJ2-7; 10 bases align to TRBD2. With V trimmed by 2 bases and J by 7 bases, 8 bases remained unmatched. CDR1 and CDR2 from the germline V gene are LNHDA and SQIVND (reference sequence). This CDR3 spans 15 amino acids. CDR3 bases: TGTGCCAGTAGTATACTAGCGGGAGCTACGGGGGAGCAGTACTTC. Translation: CASSILAGATGEQYF.

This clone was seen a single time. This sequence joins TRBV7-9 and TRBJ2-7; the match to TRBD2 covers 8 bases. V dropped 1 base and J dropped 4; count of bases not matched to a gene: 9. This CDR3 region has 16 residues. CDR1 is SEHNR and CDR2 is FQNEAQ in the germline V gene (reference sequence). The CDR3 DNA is TGTGCCAGCAGCTTAGGGGGAGCGGGAGATTCATACGAGCAGTACTTC. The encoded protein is CASSLGGAGDSYEQYF.

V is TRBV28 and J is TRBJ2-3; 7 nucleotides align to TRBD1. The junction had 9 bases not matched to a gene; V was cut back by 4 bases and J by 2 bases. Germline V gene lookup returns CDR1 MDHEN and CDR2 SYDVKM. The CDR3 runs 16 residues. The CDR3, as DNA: TGTGCCAGCAGTTCGGGAATGGGACAGCCCACAGATACGCAGTATTTT. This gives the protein CASSSGMGQPTDTQYF.

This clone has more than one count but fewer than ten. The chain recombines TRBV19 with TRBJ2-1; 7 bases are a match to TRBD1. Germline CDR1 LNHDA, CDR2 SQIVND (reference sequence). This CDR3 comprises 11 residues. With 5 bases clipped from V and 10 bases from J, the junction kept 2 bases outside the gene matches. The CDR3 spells CASSETGEQFF. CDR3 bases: TGTGCCAGTAGTGAGACAGGGGAGCAGTTCTTC.

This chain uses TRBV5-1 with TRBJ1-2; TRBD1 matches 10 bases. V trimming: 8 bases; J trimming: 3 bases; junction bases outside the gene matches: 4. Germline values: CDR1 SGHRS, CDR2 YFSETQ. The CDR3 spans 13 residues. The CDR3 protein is CASRQGADYGYTF. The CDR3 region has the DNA TGCGCCAGTCGACAGGGGGCCGACTATGGCTACACCTTC.